Each of the 23 T cell receptor beta chains below was sequenced from the same sample in a study of STAT5B mutations in CD4+ large granular lymphocyte leukemia. Using immunoSEQ multiplex PCR, the repertoire was profiled, and TCRdb retains in-frame clones only, with some absent. The sample yields roughly 46,000 clones, about 86% seen once. Sequenced sample: CD4+ T cells from blood buffy coats. These receptors all come from a human donor in good health.

The chain links TRBV30 to TRBJ1-3; 10 positions match TRBD1. Trimming took 1 base from V and 4 from J; bases not matched to a gene: 4. The CDR3 extends over 15 amino acids. In germline, CDR1 is GTSNPN, CDR2 SVGIG (reference sequence). CDR3 sequence reads: CAWSGGDRGGNTIYF. As DNA, the CDR3 is TGTGCCTGGAGTGGGGGGGACAGGGGAGGAAACACCATATATTTT.

The chain has TRBV19 and TRBJ1-5; D uncertain. The length of the CDR3 is 14 residues. Germline CDR1 LNHDA, CDR2 SQIVND (reference sequence). V lost 8 bases and J lost 5, with 16 bases in between. CDR3 residues: CASERWGIYQPQHF. Written as DNA, the CDR3 is TGTGCCAGTGAACGTTGGGGTATTTATCAGCCCCAGCATTTT.

The count of this clone is one. In DNA form, the CDR3 reads TGTGCCAGCAGTAGGACTAGCACAGATACGCAGTATTTT. Protein: CASSRTSTDTQYF. This sequence joins TRBV6-1 and TRBJ2-3; TRBD2 is a possible D gene (5 bases). The CDR3 runs to 13 residues. Trimming left V 5 bases short and J 0 bases short, with 6 bases between. Germline V CDR1 and CDR2: MNHNS, SASEGT.

The V gene is TRBV25-1, the J gene TRBJ2-1; D remains ambiguous. There are 14 residues in the CDR3. V lost 1 base and J lost 4, with 8 bases in between. CDR1 and CDR2 (germline): MGHDK, SYGVNS. The CDR3 DNA is TGTGCCAGCAGTGAATTGGAGACGTACAATGAGCAGTTCTTC. Protein: CASSELETYNEQFF.

The sample holds one count of this clone. The chain recombines TRBV5-5 with TRBJ1-1; D is ambiguous. Trimming stripped 2 bases from V and 4 bases from J, with 9 bases between. Germline CDR1 and CDR2: SGHKS and YYEKEE (reference sequence). The CDR3 runs 13 residues. The CDR3 DNA reads as TGTGCCAGCAGCTTACTAGCCGCCACTGAAGCTTTCTTT. Its translation is CASSLLAATEAFF.

The rearrangement joins TRBV5-1 to TRBJ2-7; the match to TRBD1 covers 7 bases. J lost 3 bases, V lost 2 bases, and 5 bases had no gene match. The CDR3 is made up of 14 amino acids. Germline lookup yields CDR1 SGHRS and CDR2 YFSETQ. CDR3 sequence (DNA): TGCGCCAGCAGCTTAAGACAGGGCATCTACGAGCAGTACTTC. Translation gives CASSLRQGIYEQYF.

The CDR3 nucleotides are TGTGCCAGCAGCGCCGAGGGACTAGGATCGGGGACCCAGTACTTC. Translating gives CASSAEGLGSGTQYF. The chain couples TRBV7-3 to TRBJ2-5; 8 bases fit TRBD2. The ends lost 5 bases at V and 7 bases at J; junction bases unmatched: 12. The CDR3 totals 15 residues. The germline V gene has CDR1 SGHTA and CDR2 FQGTGA.

The chain combines TRBV9 with TRBJ2-1, with TRBD2 identical over 9 bases. The CDR3 is 16 residues long. V was pared by 3 bases and J by 6 bases, with 10 bases of the junction left unmatched. Germline V CDR1 and CDR2: SGDLS, YYNGEE. DNA for the CDR3: TGTGCCAGCAGCGCCCGGGCGGGGGGGCACGCCAATGAGCAGTTCTTC. Protein: CASSARAGGHANEQFF.

This clone was found once. The rearrangement joins TRBV11-2 to TRBJ2-3; perhaps D is TRBD1 or TRBD2 (5 bases each). Trimming left V 2 bases short and J 6 bases short, with 15 bases between. Germline V gene sequence: CDR1 SGHAT, CDR2 FQNNGV. This CDR3 has 15 amino acids. The CDR3 coding sequence is TGTGCCAGCAGCTTAAACGGGGCGGCCATGGATACGCAGTATTTT. Its translation: CASSLNGAAMDTQYF.

This clone was found a few times. The gene calls are TRBV19 and TRBJ2-5; perhaps TRBD2 as D (7 bases). The CDR3 length is 13 residues. Germline lookup yields CDR1 LNHDA and CDR2 SQIVND (reference sequence). Trimming pared 9 bases from V and 5 bases from J, leaving 16 bases between. CDR3 sequence: CASGGTRGETQYF. CDR3 nucleotides: TGTGCCAGCGGGGGGACCAGGGGTGAGACCCAGTACTTC.

V is TRBV6-5 and J is TRBJ1-2; 7 nucleotides line up with TRBD1. The J segment lost 4 bases and the V segment lost 2 bases, leaving 4 bases of the junction unmatched. The CDR3 has 14 amino acids. Germline values: CDR1 MNHEY, CDR2 SVGAGI. The chain's CDR3 is CASSYRRGFYGYTF. The CDR3 region has the DNA TGTGCCAGCAGTTACCGCAGGGGGTTCTATGGCTACACCTTC.

The chain employs TRBV6-1 and TRBJ1-3; D may be TRBD1 (6 bases). Trimming left V 4 bases short and J 0 bases short, with 13 bases between. The CDR3 length is 16 residues. CDR1 is MNHNS and CDR2 is SASEGT in the germline V gene. CDR3 sequence (DNA): TGTGCCAGCAGTGTGCAGGGGCGAATCTCTGGAAACACCATATATTTT. It translates to CASSVQGRISGNTIYF.

This rearrangement joins TRBV2 to TRBJ1-4; D call uncertain. Germline values: CDR1 SNHLY, CDR2 FYNNEI. The CDR3 extends over 12 amino acids. Trimming cost V 5 bases and J 17 bases, with 18 bases left between them. For the CDR3, the DNA is TGTGCCAGCAGTTACCCTACGGACCAGTGTTTTTTT. Residues: CASSYPTDQCFF.

The gene calls are TRBV5-1 and TRBJ1-2; 9 bases map to TRBD1. The CDR3 totals 14 residues. The V segment lost 2 bases and the J segment 8 bases; nucleotides outside the gene matches: 7. Germline CDR1 and CDR2: SGHRS and YFSETQ. Written as DNA, the CDR3 is TGCGCCAGCAGCTTAACAGGGGGCGAGGGAGGCTACACCTTC. The encoded protein is CASSLTGGEGGYTF.

This rearrangement joins TRBV4-1 to TRBJ2-1; D gene unclear. The V and J ends lost 2 bases and 0 bases respectively, with 14 bases between them. Germline V CDR1 and CDR2: MGHRA, YSYEKL. This CDR3 has 17 residues. The CDR3 bases are TGCGCCAGCAGCCAACTCAGGCTCCTGAGCTCCTACAATGAGCAGTTCTTC. It yields the protein CASSQLRLLSSYNEQFF.

The gene calls are TRBV5-6 and TRBJ1-1, with D unclear. The germline V gene encodes CDR1 SGHDT and CDR2 YYEEEE. The length of the CDR3 is 14 residues. V lost 1 base, J lost 5 bases, and 12 bases lay in between. CDR3 residues: CASSLRGRVTEAFF. The CDR3 nucleotides read TGTGCCAGCAGCTTGCGAGGGCGGGTTACTGAAGCTTTCTTT.

CDR3 sequence reads: CASNLPGGGGTEAFF. As DNA, the CDR3 is TGTGCCAGCAACCTCCCCGGGGGTGGGGGCACTGAAGCTTTCTTT. This chain connects TRBV28 to TRBJ1-1, with D possibly TRBD1 on 5 matching bases. Germline assignment: CDR1 MDHEN and CDR2 SYDVKM. Trimming cost V 7 bases and J 4 bases, with 19 bases left between them. This CDR3 has 15 residues. Full variable domain (remainder filled in from reference TRBV28 and TRBJ1-1): DVKVTQSSRYLVKRTGEKVFLECVQDMDHENMFWYRQDPGLGLRLIYFSYDVKMKEKGDIPEGYSVSREKKERFSLILESASTNQTSMYLCASNLPGGGGTEAFFGQGTRLTVV.

The chain carries TRBV30 and TRBJ2-7; D is possibly TRBD2 (6 bases). Germline CDR1 reads GTSNPN; CDR2 reads SVGIG (reference sequence). The CDR3 contains 15 residues. Trimming pared 0 bases from V and 2 bases from J, leaving 14 bases between. CDR3 nucleotides: TGTGCCTGGAGTGTATTTAGCGGAATCACCTACGAGCAGTACTTC. Protein: CAWSVFSGITYEQYF.

This chain uses TRBV6-4 with TRBJ2-1, with D possibly TRBD1 on 5 matching bases. Germline CDR1 reads MRHNA; CDR2 reads SNTAGT. Trimming shortened V by 6 bases and J by 2 bases, and 11 bases separated the two germline ends. The CDR3 has 14 residues. The CDR3 loop reads CASSVSRAYNEQFF. CDR3 coding DNA: TGTGCCAGCAGCGTCTCCAGGGCCTACAATGAGCAGTTCTTC.

The CDR3 loop reads CASSLIGQGRQDEQYF. CDR3 coding DNA: TGTGCCAGCAGTTTAATTGGGCAGGGAAGGCAAGACGAGCAGTACTTC. The gene calls are TRBV28 and TRBJ2-7; D may be TRBD1 (5 bases). Trimming removed 2 bases from V and 5 bases from J, with 19 bases in between. CDR3 length equals 16 residues. CDR1 is MDHEN, CDR2 SYDVKM, per germline. Supplemented by reference TRBV28 and TRBJ2-7, the full variable domain reads DVKVTQSSRYLVKRTGEKVFLECVQDMDHENMFWYRQDPGLGLRLIYFSYDVKMKEKGDIPEGYSVSREKKERFSLILESASTNQTSMYLCASSLIGQGRQDEQYFGPGTRLTVT.

The gene calls are TRBV10-1 and TRBJ2-2; D is unclear. Germline V gene data show CDR1 as WNHNN and CDR2 as SYGVQD (reference sequence). The length of the CDR3 is 13 residues. V was shortened by 3 bases and J by 6 bases, with 8 bases between the two germline ends. CDR3 nucleotides: TGCGCCAGCAGTGATGGCCAAGCCGGGGAGCTGTTTTTT. Its protein product is CASSDGQAGELFF.

The chain combines TRBV11-1 with TRBJ2-1; D uncertain. The CDR3 loop spans 14 amino acids. CDR1 is SGHAT and CDR2 is FQDESV in the germline V gene (reference sequence). The V and J ends lost 5 bases and 7 bases respectively, with 15 bases between them. This CDR3 is CASSPAPSRNEQFF. CDR3 DNA: TGTGCCAGCAGCCCGGCTCCATCGAGGAATGAGCAGTTCTTC.

The rearrangement joins TRBV10-3 to TRBJ1-1, with TRBD1 matching 9 bases. The CDR3 is 14 amino acids. CDR1 and CDR2 (germline): ENHRY, SYGVKD. V trimming: 6 bases; J trimming: 5 bases; junction bases outside the gene matches: 7. As DNA, the CDR3 is TGTGCCATCAGGGCGGGACAGGGTTTGACTGAAGCTTTCTTT. As protein: CAIRAGQGLTEAFF.